The sequence of this TCR beta chain was determined in a study of T cell responses to AZD1222 COVID-19 vaccine (dated by TCRdb to the early 2020s). A note on the overall study: Because spike-specific TCR depth and breadth did not differ between the two schedules, AZD1222 recipients who got a second dose at roughly 4 weeks were pooled with those who got a second dose at roughly 12 weeks. Trial participants were enrolled by age into 18-55, 56-69 and 70-plus year subgroups, with roughly 150, 30 and 60 TCR-sequenced participants respectively. TCR sequencing covered about 230 trial participants: 207 given two doses of AZD1222 and 26 given two doses of MenACWY control vaccine. General study outcomes and caveats: Conclusions about previously exposed vaccinees were limited because only six AZD1222 recipients were SARS-CoV-2 seropositive at baseline. After two AZD1222 doses, both the breadth and the depth of spike-specific TCRs were significantly higher than at day 0 and than in MenACWY recipients. Nearly half of unique spike-specific TCRs reportedly recognized epitopes outside regions mutated in the B.1.351 and B.1.1.7 variants. In the small 56-69-year group, the increase in depth fell short of significance, most likely because of low power. No day 14 peak-response samples were available, so repertoires were characterized only after the peak T cell response. Participants were mostly white British and included more females than males, and it was suggested by the authors that clonal diversity may have been underestimated. Vaccine-associated CD4 TCRs spanned the whole spike protein, with dominant responses in regions 160-218 and 743-854.

Per the publication, the time point label means: baseline before first vaccination. Samples from vaccinated people were obtained from the UK trials COV001 and COV002, which included a single-blind randomized controlled phase 2/3 trial of AZD1222 (ChAdOx1 nCoV-19) in healthy adults. For TCRbeta chain sequencing, PBMC samples were collected from trial participants at day 0 and at day 28 after the second dose. From the cysteine up to the phenylalanine, the CDR3 has a length of 16 residues. Only the CDR3 part of the read is kept: 48 bases, read in frame from the first base. Reading the germline V gene gives CDR1 SGHTA and CDR2 FQGTGA. Trimmed from V: 3 bases; trimmed from J: 5 bases; junction bases lacking a gene match: 10. Note on this clone: The antigen it binds to is not known. No much larger clonotype is one base removed from it; base qualities were not supplied.

The CDR3 regions of human TCRbeta chains were subjected to immunosequencing. The original pipeline was this. Repertoire TCRs were checked for matches against a reference library of SARS-CoV-2-specific TCRs that had been generated using the MIRA antigen-specificity platform. Breadth was defined as the fraction of unique TCRs that were SARS-CoV-2-associated. Depth was defined as the fraction of total T cells that were SARS-CoV-2-associated. Using the MIRA data, each spike-specific TCR was mapped to the spike region that the TCR reacts to and placed in a CD4 or CD8 class. Log10-transformed breadth and depth values were compared by one-way ANOVA with Sidak's multiple comparisons tests. TCRdb retrieved this table from immuneACCESS and kept in-frame rearrangements only. Not all clones are present; in checked studies, unresolved V genes account for under half, and no reason is known for the remainder. V and J calls and clone size are those listed in that table; D and trimming were worked out from the DNA. In all, the sample holds a few hundred thousand clones, and 80% to 95% of those were seen once. The ten largest make up roughly 0.51% of the sample.

Here the sequenced sample was peripheral blood, taken on day 0 of AZD1222 vaccination. The chain was built from TRBV7-3 and TRBJ2-3; TRBD2 lines up with 8 middle nucleotides. The sequence was obtained from an adult in good health. The encoded CDR3 is CASSLSGRARGDTQYF. The DNA is as follows: TGTGCCAGCAGCTTGTCCGGGAGGGCCCGGGGAGATACGCAGTATTTT.